The 19 T cell receptor beta chains presented below share a single source sample, sequenced in a study of blood T cell repertoires in COVID-19. The table came from immunoSEQ multiplex PCR; TCRdb's copy has only in-frame clones and leaves some out. The sample includes 150,000 or so clones, roughly 84% of them seen just once. The sequencing input was PBMCs or T cells enriched from blood (not recorded which). The receptors were gathered from a man in his 70s who had been exposed to COVID-19.

The chain links TRBV5-1 to TRBJ2-3; D perhaps matches TRBD2 (8 bases). This CDR3 has 19 residues. Between the trimmed V and J ends, which lost 4 bases and 1 base, there was a span of 25 bases. CDR1 is SGHRS and CDR2 is YFSETQ in the germline V gene. This chain's CDR3 is CASSPRTSRGMLGTDTQYF. CDR3 sequence (DNA): TGCGCCAGCAGCCCGCGGACTAGCAGGGGGATGCTGGGCACAGATACGCAGTATTTT.

This clone has just one count. The rearrangement uses TRBV19 and TRBJ1-5, with D perhaps TRBD1 (6 bases). The length of the CDR3 is 14 residues. The V gene lost 8 bases and the J gene lost 3 bases, with 14 bases spanning the gap. From germline, CDR1 is LNHDA and CDR2 SQIVND (reference sequence). DNA of the CDR3: TGTGCCAGTTTCTACAGGGATTTCAATCAGCCCCAGCATTTT. It encodes CASFYRDFNQPQHF.

The rearrangement uses TRBV9 and TRBJ1-1; TRBD1 might be the D (5 bases). This CDR3 comprises 15 residues. Trimming stripped 0 bases from V and 0 bases from J, with 9 bases between. The germline gives CDR1 SGDLS, CDR2 YYNGEE. The CDR3 DNA follows: TGTGCCAGCAGCGTAGGCGTAGGGGTGAACACTGAAGCTTTCTTT. Its protein is CASSVGVGVNTEAFF.

The chain combines TRBV7-2 with TRBJ2-1; unclear D gene. This CDR3 is 16 amino acids long. The germline V gene has CDR1 SGHTA and CDR2 FQGNSA. With 2 bases removed from V and 5 bases from J, the gap between germline ends came to 16 bases. CDR3 sequence reads: CASSLWSGLGNNEQFF. The CDR3 nucleotides are TGTGCCAGCAGCTTATGGAGTGGGTTGGGTAACAATGAGCAGTTCTTC.

The rearrangement links TRBV27 to TRBJ1-6; D unresolved. Trimming took off 4 bases at V and 9 bases at J, with 10 bases between the two ends. The germline CDR1 and CDR2 sequences are MNHEY and SMNVEV (reference sequence). This CDR3 is built from 13 residues. The CDR3 bases are TGTGCCAGCAGTTGGGCCCCCCCTTCACCCCTCCACTTT. Translation gives CASSWAPPSPLHF.

This clone has a single count. V usage is TRBV4-3 and J usage is TRBJ1-1, with D hard to call. Trimming shortened V by 2 bases and J by 3 bases, and 10 bases separated the two germline ends. The CDR3 loop spans 14 amino acids. Looked up from germline, CDR1 is LGHNA and CDR2 is YSLEER. For the CDR3, the DNA is TGCGCCAGCAGCCAAATCGTTTTTGACACTGAAGCTTTCTTT. Its translation is CASSQIVFDTEAFF.

J is TRBJ2-1 and V is TRBV5-5; 9 bases match TRBD2. The germline gives CDR1 SGHKS, CDR2 YYEKEE (reference sequence). CDR3 length: 16 residues. With V trimmed by 3 bases and J by 6 bases, 10 bases remained unmatched. The CDR3 DNA is TGTGCCAGCAGCTCTATCAGCGGGGGGATCCCCAATGAGCAGTTCTTC. Translated: CASSSISGGIPNEQFF. The variable domain in full, with the rest retrieved from reference TRBV5-5 and TRBJ2-1, is DAGVTQSPTHLIKTRGQQVTLRCSPISGHKSVSWYQQVLGQGPQFIFQYYEKEERGRGNFPDRFSARQFPNYSSELNVNALLLGDSALYLCASSSISGGIPNEQFFGPGTRLTVL.

This sequence joins TRBV7-8 and TRBJ2-5; 9 bases align to TRBD2. The CDR3 sequence is 15 residues long. Trimming cost V 3 bases and J 4 bases; bases outside gene matches: 6. The germline CDR1 and CDR2 sequences are SGHVS and FQNEAQ. The CDR3 coding sequence is TGTGCCAGCAGCTTTCGAGCGGGGGGTCTAGAGACCCAGTACTTC. As protein: CASSFRAGGLETQYF. Using reference TRBV7-8 and TRBJ2-5 for the parts outside the CDR3, the full variable domain is GAGVSQSPRYKVAKRGQDVALRCDPISGHVSLFWYQQALGQGPEFLTYFQNEAQLDKSGLPSDRFFAERPEGSVSTLKIQRTQQEDSAVYLCASSFRAGGLETQYFGPGTRLLVL.

The gene calls are TRBV7-2 and TRBJ1-2; 8 positions match TRBD1. Germline V gene data show CDR1 as SGHTA and CDR2 as FQGNSA. V shed 5 bases and J 5 bases; nucleotides not matched to a gene: 7. CDR3 size: 14 residues. This chain's CDR3 is CASSPQQGEYGYTF. The CDR3 DNA reads as TGTGCCAGCAGCCCACAACAGGGGGAATATGGCTACACCTTC.

The rearrangement links TRBV4-1 to TRBJ2-1, with D perhaps matching TRBD2 (6 bases). Per the germline V gene, CDR1 is MGHRA and CDR2 is YSYEKL. Deletions cut 6 bases from V and 0 bases from J, with 18 bases between. The CDR3 is made up of 17 amino acids. Written as DNA, the CDR3 is TGCGCCAGCAGTCAATCCGCCGGGACTCGCTCCTACAATGAGCAGTTCTTC. Its protein is CASSQSAGTRSYNEQFF.

J is TRBJ1-5 and V is TRBV19; a possible D gene is TRBD1 (5 bases). This CDR3 has 15 residues. Germline V gives CDR1 LNHDA, CDR2 SQIVND (reference sequence). V was cut by 8 bases and J by 3 bases, with 17 bases left in between. The CDR3 loop is CASHPSGAVNQPQHF. CDR3 coding DNA: TGTGCCAGTCACCCCAGTGGGGCGGTCAATCAGCCCCAGCATTTT.

V is TRBV7-2 and J is TRBJ2-5, with 7 nucleotides matching TRBD1. This CDR3 comprises 13 residues. The V gene end was trimmed by 2 bases and the J gene end by 7 bases; junction bases not matched to a gene: 4. The germline V gene encodes CDR1 SGHTA and CDR2 FQGNSA. Written as DNA, the CDR3 is TGTGCCAGCAGCTTAACAGGGGAAGGGACCCAGTACTTC. It encodes CASSLTGEGTQYF.

This chain joins TRBV7-2 and TRBJ2-3; no reliable D call. Trimming took off 1 base at V and 3 bases at J, with 11 bases between the two ends. The CDR3 has 15 residues. Looked up from germline, CDR1 is SGHTA and CDR2 is FQGNSA. The chain's CDR3 is CASSLDAARTDTQYF. The DNA for the CDR3 is TGTGCCAGCAGCTTAGACGCGGCTAGAACAGATACGCAGTATTTT.

The V and J genes are TRBV28 and TRBJ2-1; tentative D call: TRBD1 (5 bases). Germline CDR1 reads MDHEN; CDR2 reads SYDVKM. The CDR3 runs to 13 residues. The CDR3 DNA is TGTGCAGCAACGACAGACCTTTACAATGAGCAGTTCTTC. Protein product: CAATTDLYNEQFF.

This chain links TRBV18 with TRBJ2-1; 9 bases align to TRBD1. This CDR3 is 13 amino acids long. V trimming: 3 bases; J trimming: 8 bases; junction bases outside the gene matches: 2. Germline assignment: CDR1 KGHSH and CDR2 LQKENI. The chain's CDR3 is CASSPDRGDEQFF. CDR3 bases: TGTGCCAGCTCACCGGACAGGGGCGATGAGCAGTTCTTC.

Only one count was recorded for this clone. The chain recombines TRBV30 with TRBJ1-2; 10 positions match TRBD1. The CDR3 contains 13 residues. J gave up 8 bases and V 2 bases, and 5 bases lay outside the gene matches. Germline values: CDR1 GTSNPN, CDR2 SVGIG (reference sequence). The CDR3 nucleotides are TGTGCCTGGAGTCGACAGGGGGCTGGCGGCTACACCTTC. This codes for CAWSRQGAGGYTF.

The rearrangement links TRBV4-2 to TRBJ1-3, with 10 bases aligning to TRBD1. The CDR3 spans 17 residues. CDR1 is LGHNA, CDR2 YNFKEQ, per germline. Trimming removed 4 bases from V and 2 bases from J; junction bases left unmatched: 8. The CDR3 spells CASSPGTGAPTGNTIYF. As DNA, the CDR3 is TGTGCCAGCAGCCCCGGGACAGGGGCTCCTACTGGAAACACCATATATTTT.

The chain employs TRBV6-5 and TRBJ1-6; no definite D call. CDR1 and CDR2 (germline): MNHEY, SVGAGI. V gave up 0 bases and J gave up 5 bases, with 8 bases separating them. This CDR3 contains 15 residues. The CDR3 DNA is TGTGCCAGCAGTTACTCAGGAGGGAATAATTCACCCCTCCACTTT. Its translation is CASSYSGGNNSPLHF.

The chain employs TRBV30 and TRBJ1-2; a weak D match, TRBD1 (5 bases). This CDR3 has 13 residues. With 2 bases removed from V and 4 bases from J, the gap between germline ends came to 11 bases. Germline CDR1 GTSNPN, CDR2 SVGIG (reference sequence). This chain's CDR3 is CAWSHAGIYGYTF. In DNA, the CDR3 is TGTGCCTGGAGTCACGCAGGGATCTATGGCTACACCTTC.